What follows are 18 T cell receptor beta chains derived from one specimen sequenced in a study of shared clonotypes between healthy human individuals. Using immunoSEQ multiplex PCR, the repertoire was profiled, and TCRdb retains in-frame clones only, with some absent. The repertoire has 1,500,000 or so clones, approximately 98.5% of them found once; the top ten carry 0.36%. Sequencing used naive CD4+ T cells sorted from blood. Stated subset: CD45RA+ positively selected. The source is a man younger than 45 in good health.

The chain combines TRBV2 with TRBJ2-1; D tentatively fits TRBD1 or TRBD2 (5 bases each). Germline V gives CDR1 SNHLY, CDR2 FYNNEI. V lost 11 bases and J 14 bases, leaving 13 bases between the germline ends. The CDR3 spans 9 residues. The DNA of the CDR3 is TGTGCCGGGACGGGCCCCGAGTTCTTC. Amino acids: CAGTGPEFF.

V gene TRBV14 combines with J gene TRBJ2-2; the match to TRBD1 covers 7 bases. Losses at the gene ends were 2 bases for V and 5 bases for J; bases not matched to a gene: 8. The germline CDR1 and CDR2 sequences are SGHDN and FVKESK. The length of the CDR3 is 16 residues. The CDR3 region is CASSQLLTGLTGELFF. The CDR3 DNA reads TGTGCCAGCAGCCAACTCCTGACAGGGCTTACCGGGGAGCTGTTTTTT.

The CDR3 sequence is CASSLTPGQSEAFF. In nucleotides, the CDR3 is TGTGCCAGCAGCTTAACTCCGGGACAAAGTGAAGCTTTCTTT. V is TRBV7-2 and J is TRBJ1-1, with D perhaps matching TRBD1 (6 bases). Trimming took 2 bases from V and 7 from J, leaving 14 bases between them. CDR1 is SGHTA, CDR2 FQGNSA, per germline. The CDR3 is 14 residues long. The variable domain in full, completed from reference TRBV7-2 and TRBJ1-1, reads GAGVSQSPSNKVTEKGKDVELRCDPISGHTALYWYRQSLGQGLEFLIYFQGNSAPDKSGLPSDRFSAERTGGSVSTLTIQRTQQEDSAVYLCASSLTPGQSEAFFGQGTRLTVV.

The chain combines TRBV7-3 with TRBJ2-1; TRBD2 agrees at 12 bases. This CDR3 is built from 15 residues. Germline values: CDR1 SGHTA, CDR2 FQGTGA. Germline trimming cut 5 bases from V and 6 bases from J; bases unmatched to any gene: 5. CDR3 region: CASSQTSGSGNEQFF. As DNA, the CDR3 is TGTGCCAGCAGCCAGACTAGCGGGAGTGGCAATGAGCAGTTCTTC.

V is TRBV27 and J is TRBJ2-3; no clear D. Looked up from germline, CDR1 is MNHEY and CDR2 is SMNVEV (reference sequence). V was clipped by 6 bases and J by 0 bases, with 10 bases between them. This CDR3 has 14 amino acids. This CDR3 reads CASSRVGSTDTQYF. CDR3 DNA: TGTGCCAGCAGCCGAGTGGGGAGCACAGATACGCAGTATTTT.

The chain joins TRBV7-9 to TRBJ2-3; 16 bases agree with TRBD2. The CDR3 sequence is 16 residues long. Unmatched junction bases numbered 6, after V lost 4 bases and J lost 8 bases. Germline V gives CDR1 SEHNR, CDR2 FQNEAQ (reference sequence). This CDR3 reads CASSSSGTSGRGTQYF. CDR3 in DNA: TGTGCCAGCAGCTCGTCCGGGACTAGCGGGAGGGGTACGCAGTATTTT.

This chain uses TRBV6-5 with TRBJ2-7; D may be TRBD2 (6 bases). The CDR3 consists of 13 residues. From germline, CDR1 is MNHEY and CDR2 SVGAGI. The ends were cut back, 2 bases at V and 9 bases at J, with 14 bases in the middle. The CDR3, as DNA: TGTGCCAGCAGTTACACAGGACGGGGAGGGCAGTACTTC. As protein: CASSYTGRGGQYF.

This chain joins TRBV18 and TRBJ2-1; D not resolved. Germline V gene lookup returns CDR1 KGHSH and CDR2 LQKENI. The V end was cut by 6 bases, the J end by 1 base, with 10 bases between. The CDR3 covers 14 residues. This CDR3 reads CASSFTRSYNEQFF. CDR3 DNA sequence: TGTGCCAGCTCTTTCACAAGGTCCTACAATGAGCAGTTCTTC.

Concerning this clone: Within the sample, other DNA sequences also encode this same CDR3. The gene calls are TRBV5-4 and TRBJ2-7; D is uncertain. Germline assignment: CDR1 SGHNT and CDR2 YYREEE (reference sequence). The CDR3 runs 13 residues. V was pared by 5 bases and J by 1 base, with 10 bases between. The CDR3 loop is CASSLASSYEQYF. DNA for the CDR3: TGTGCCAGCAGTCTGGCATCTTCCTACGAGCAGTACTTC.

This sequence joins TRBV29-1 and TRBJ2-7; TRBD2 is a possible D gene (5 bases). The CDR3 extends over 14 amino acids. CDR1 and CDR2 from the germline V gene are SQVTM and ANQGSEA. The V gene lost 5 bases and the J gene lost 0 bases, with 14 bases spanning the gap. CDR3 loop: CSVRMDSLSYEQYF. The CDR3 nucleotides are TGCAGCGTTCGCATGGACTCCCTCTCCTACGAGCAGTACTTC.

The V and J genes are TRBV6-1 and TRBJ1-2; TRBD1 matches at 7 bases. The CDR3 totals 14 residues. J was trimmed by 6 bases and V by 7 bases; bases with no gene match: 11. Germline CDR1 is MNHNS and CDR2 is SASEGT. The CDR3 DNA is TGTGCCAGCATCCGTTCAGGGGGACAAAATGGCTACACCTTC. This codes for CASIRSGGQNGYTF.

This clone was recorded once. The chain joins TRBV7-8 to TRBJ1-5, with 12 bases identical to TRBD1. CDR1 is SGHVS, CDR2 FQNEAQ, per germline. This CDR3 has 16 amino acids. J was trimmed by 6 bases and V by 4 bases; bases with no gene match: 7. This CDR3 reads CASSSRDRGRVQPQHF. The DNA of the CDR3 is TGTGCCAGCAGCTCTCGGGACAGGGGGCGGGTTCAGCCCCAGCATTTT.

In nucleotides, the CDR3 is TGTGCCAGCAGCTTAAGCGGGAGGTACTCAGATACGCAGTATTTT. This codes for CASSLSGRYSDTQYF. The chain links TRBV11-3 to TRBJ2-3; 9 bases map to TRBD2. From germline, CDR1 is SGHNT and CDR2 YENEEA. The V gene end was trimmed by 2 bases and the J gene end by 4 bases; junction bases not matched to a gene: 4. This CDR3 is built from 15 residues.

The chain is built from TRBV5-4 and TRBJ2-2, with unresolved D. Between the trimmed V and J ends, which lost 2 bases and 0 bases, there was a span of 8 bases. The V gene's germline CDR1 is SGHNT and CDR2 YYREEE (reference sequence). This CDR3 has 15 residues. DNA of the CDR3: TGTGCCAGCAGCTTAGACTCTACGAACACCGGGGAGCTGTTTTTT. Protein sequence: CASSLDSTNTGELFF.

The CDR3 protein is CASNTGVGDEQFF. CDR3 nucleotide sequence: TGCGCCAGTAATACAGGGGTTGGGGATGAGCAGTTCTTC. The chain links TRBV5-1 to TRBJ2-1; 7 bases match TRBD1. The CDR3 consists of 13 residues. V shed 8 bases, J shed 8 bases, and the junction held 10 bases outside the gene matches. The germline V gene has CDR1 SGHRS and CDR2 YFSETQ.

The chain joins TRBV28 to TRBJ2-3; unclear D gene. Germline V lookup: CDR1 MDHEN, CDR2 SYDVKM. The CDR3 covers 12 residues. Trimming shortened V by 3 bases and J by 8 bases, and 9 bases separated the two germline ends. This CDR3 reads CASSFLEATQYF. CDR3 DNA: TGTGCCAGCAGTTTCCTCGAAGCTACGCAGTATTTT. Full variable domain (missing parts from reference TRBV28 and TRBJ2-3): DVKVTQSSRYLVKRTGEKVFLECVQDMDHENMFWYRQDPGLGLRLIYFSYDVKMKEKGDIPEGYSVSREKKERFSLILESASTNQTSMYLCASSFLEATQYFGPGTRLTVL.

This clone appeared a single time. The rearrangement links TRBV11-1 to TRBJ2-7; TRBD1 aligns across 9 bases. The CDR3 is 18 residues long. From germline, CDR1 is SGHAT and CDR2 FQDESV (reference sequence). V gave up 4 bases and J gave up 3 bases; unmatched junction bases: 16. CDR3 bases: TGTGCCAGCAGCTCTACCCGGGACAGGGTACGTTGGGACTACGAGCAGTACTTC. It is translated as CASSSTRDRVRWDYEQYF.

The rearrangement links TRBV12-5 to TRBJ2-1; 8 bases agree with TRBD1. The V gene end was trimmed by 6 bases and the J gene end by 3 bases; junction bases not matched to a gene: 7. CDR3 size: 15 residues. Per the germline V gene, CDR1 is LGHNT and CDR2 is FRNRAP. The DNA for the CDR3 is TGTGCTAGTGGACATCACAGGGGGGTCTACAATGAGCAGTTCTTC. Translated: CASGHHRGVYNEQFF.